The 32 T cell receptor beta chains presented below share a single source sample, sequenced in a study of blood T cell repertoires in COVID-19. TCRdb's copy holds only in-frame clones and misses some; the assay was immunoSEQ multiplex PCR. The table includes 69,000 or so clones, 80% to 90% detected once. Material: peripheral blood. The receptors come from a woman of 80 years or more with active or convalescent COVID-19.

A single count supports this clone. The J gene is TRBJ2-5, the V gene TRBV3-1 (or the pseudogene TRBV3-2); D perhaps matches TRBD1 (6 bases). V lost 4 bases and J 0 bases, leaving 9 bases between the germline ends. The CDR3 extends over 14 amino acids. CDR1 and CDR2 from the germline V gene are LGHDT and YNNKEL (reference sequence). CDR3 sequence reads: CASSRRDNQETQYF. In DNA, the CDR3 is TGTGCCAGCAGCCGACGGGACAACCAAGAGACCCAGTACTTC.

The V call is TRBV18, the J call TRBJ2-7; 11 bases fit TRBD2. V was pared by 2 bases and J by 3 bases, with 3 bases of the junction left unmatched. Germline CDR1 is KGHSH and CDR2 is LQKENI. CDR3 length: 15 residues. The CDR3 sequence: CASSPTTSGSYEQYF. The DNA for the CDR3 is TGTGCCAGCTCACCAACTACTAGCGGGAGCTACGAGCAGTACTTC.

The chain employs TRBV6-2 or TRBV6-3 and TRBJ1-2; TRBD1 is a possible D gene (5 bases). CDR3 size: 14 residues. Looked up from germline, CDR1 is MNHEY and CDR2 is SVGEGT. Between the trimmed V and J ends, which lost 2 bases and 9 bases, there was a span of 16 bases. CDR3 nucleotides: TGTGCCAGCAGTTACGAAAGATCCCCAGGGCGCTACACCTTC. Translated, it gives CASSYERSPGRYTF.

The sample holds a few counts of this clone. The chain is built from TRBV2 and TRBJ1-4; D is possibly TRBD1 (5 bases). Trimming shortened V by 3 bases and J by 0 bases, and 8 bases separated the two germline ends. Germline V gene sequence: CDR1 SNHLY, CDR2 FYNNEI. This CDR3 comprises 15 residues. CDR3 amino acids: CASSEGGATNEKLFF. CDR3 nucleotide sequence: TGTGCCAGCAGTGAGGGGGGGGCAACTAATGAAAAACTGTTTTTT.

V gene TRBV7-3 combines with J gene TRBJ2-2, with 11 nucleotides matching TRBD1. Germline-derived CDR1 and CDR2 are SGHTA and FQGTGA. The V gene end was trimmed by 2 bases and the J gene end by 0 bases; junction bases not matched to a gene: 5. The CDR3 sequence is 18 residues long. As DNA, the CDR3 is TGTGCCAGCAGCTTAGGCTGGGGACAGGGGGCGAACACCGGGGAGCTGTTTTTT. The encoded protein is CASSLGWGQGANTGELFF.

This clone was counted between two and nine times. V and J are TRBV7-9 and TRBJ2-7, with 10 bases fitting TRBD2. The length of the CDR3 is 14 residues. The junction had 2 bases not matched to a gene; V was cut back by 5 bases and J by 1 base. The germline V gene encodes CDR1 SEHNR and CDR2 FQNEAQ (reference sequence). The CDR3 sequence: CASSRTSGSYEQYF. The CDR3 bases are TGTGCCAGCAGCCGGACTAGCGGATCCTACGAGCAGTACTTC.

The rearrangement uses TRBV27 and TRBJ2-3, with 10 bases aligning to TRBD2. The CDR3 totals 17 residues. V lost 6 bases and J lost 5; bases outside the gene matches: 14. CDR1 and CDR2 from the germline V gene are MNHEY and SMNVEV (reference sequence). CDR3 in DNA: TGTGCCAGCAGAAGGGGGAGGAGCGGGGGGGTCCGAGATACGCAGTATTTT. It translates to CASRRGRSGGVRDTQYF.

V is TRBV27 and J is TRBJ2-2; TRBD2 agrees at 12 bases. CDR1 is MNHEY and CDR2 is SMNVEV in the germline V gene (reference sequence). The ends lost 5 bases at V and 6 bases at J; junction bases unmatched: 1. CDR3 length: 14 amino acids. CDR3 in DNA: TGTGCCAGCAGTCTAGCGGGGGGGCCCGGGGAGCTGTTTTTT. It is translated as CASSLAGGPGELFF.

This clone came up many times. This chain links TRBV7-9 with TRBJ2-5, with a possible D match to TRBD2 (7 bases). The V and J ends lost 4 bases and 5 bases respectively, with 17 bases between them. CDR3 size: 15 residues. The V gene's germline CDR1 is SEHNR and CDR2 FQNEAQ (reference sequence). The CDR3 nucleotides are TGTGCCAGCAGCTCTGCGGGGGCCGGCGGCGAGACCCAGTACTTC. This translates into CASSSAGAGGETQYF.

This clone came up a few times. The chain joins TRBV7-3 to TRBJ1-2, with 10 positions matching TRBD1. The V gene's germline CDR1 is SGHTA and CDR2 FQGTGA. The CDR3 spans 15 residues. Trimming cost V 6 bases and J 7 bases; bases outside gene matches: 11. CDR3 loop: CASRLTGTGASGYTF. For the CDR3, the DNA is TGTGCCAGCAGGTTGACCGGGACAGGGGCGAGTGGCTACACCTTC. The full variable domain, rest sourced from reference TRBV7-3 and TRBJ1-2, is GAGVSQTPSNKVTEKGKYVELRCDPISGHTALYWYRQSLGQGPEFLIYFQGTGAADDSGLPNDRFFAVRPEGSVSTLKIQRTERGDSAVYLCASRLTGTGASGYTFGSGTRLTVV.

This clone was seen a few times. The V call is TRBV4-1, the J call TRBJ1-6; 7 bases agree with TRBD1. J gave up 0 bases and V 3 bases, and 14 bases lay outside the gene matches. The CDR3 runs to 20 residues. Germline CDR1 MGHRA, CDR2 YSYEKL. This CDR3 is CASSQFSPPGQRSYNSPLHF. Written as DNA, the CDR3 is TGCGCCAGCAGCCAGTTCTCCCCCCCGGGACAGCGCTCCTATAATTCACCCCTCCACTTT.

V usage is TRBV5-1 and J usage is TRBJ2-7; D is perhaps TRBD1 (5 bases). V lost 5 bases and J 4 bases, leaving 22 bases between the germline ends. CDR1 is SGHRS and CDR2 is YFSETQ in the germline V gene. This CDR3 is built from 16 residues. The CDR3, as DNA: TGCGCCAGCAGTGAAGGCAGGGCTAATGTAGGGTACGAGCAGTACTTC. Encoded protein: CASSEGRANVGYEQYF.

Written as DNA, the CDR3 is TGTGCCAGCAGCCCGGGACTAAGGGCAGATACGCAGTATTTT. Its protein is CASSPGLRADTQYF. The V call is TRBV7-2, the J call TRBJ2-3; 7 bases are shared with TRBD2. Germline V lookup: CDR1 SGHTA, CDR2 FQGNSA. This CDR3 contains 14 residues. V gave up 5 bases and J gave up 4 bases; unmatched junction bases: 6.

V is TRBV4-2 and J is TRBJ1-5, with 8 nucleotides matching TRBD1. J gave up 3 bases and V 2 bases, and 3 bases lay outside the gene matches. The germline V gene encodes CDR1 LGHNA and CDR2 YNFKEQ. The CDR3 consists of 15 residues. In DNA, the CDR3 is TGTGCCAGCAGCCAACGGACAGGGAACAATCAGCCCCAGCATTTT. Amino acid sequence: CASSQRTGNNQPQHF.

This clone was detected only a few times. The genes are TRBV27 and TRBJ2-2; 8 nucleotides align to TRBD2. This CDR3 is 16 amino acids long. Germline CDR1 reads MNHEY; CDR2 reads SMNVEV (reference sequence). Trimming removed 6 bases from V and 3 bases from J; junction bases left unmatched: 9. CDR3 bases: TGTGCCAGCAGAAAAGATAGCGGGATCTACACCGGGGAGCTGTTTTTT. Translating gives CASRKDSGIYTGELFF.

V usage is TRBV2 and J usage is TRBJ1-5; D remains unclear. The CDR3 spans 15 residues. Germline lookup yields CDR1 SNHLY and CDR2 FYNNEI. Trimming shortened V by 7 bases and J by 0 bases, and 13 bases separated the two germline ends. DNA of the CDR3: TGTGCCAGCAAGCGGGATCCCAATAGCAATCAGCCCCAGCATTTT. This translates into CASKRDPNSNQPQHF.

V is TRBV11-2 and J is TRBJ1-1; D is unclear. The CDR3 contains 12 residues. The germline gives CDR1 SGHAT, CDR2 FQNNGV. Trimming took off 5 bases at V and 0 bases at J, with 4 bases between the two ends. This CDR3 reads CASSRVNTEAFF. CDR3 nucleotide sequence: TGTGCCAGCAGCAGAGTGAACACTGAAGCTTTCTTT.

The CDR3 spells CASSLEHTGTEAFF. The DNA of the CDR3 is TGCGCCAGCAGCTTGGAACACACGGGTACTGAAGCTTTCTTT. The chain carries TRBV5-1 and TRBJ1-1; D gene ambiguous. The CDR3 spans 14 residues. Germline V gives CDR1 SGHRS, CDR2 YFSETQ. V gave up 0 bases and J gave up 5 bases, with 11 bases separating them. Full variable domain (outside the CDR3, taken from reference TRBV5-1 and TRBJ1-1): KAGVTQTPRYLIKTRGQQVTLSCSPISGHRSVSWYQQTPGQGLQFLFEYFSETQRNKGNFPGRFSGRQFSNSRSEMNVSTLELGDSALYLCASSLEHTGTEAFFGQGTRLTVV.

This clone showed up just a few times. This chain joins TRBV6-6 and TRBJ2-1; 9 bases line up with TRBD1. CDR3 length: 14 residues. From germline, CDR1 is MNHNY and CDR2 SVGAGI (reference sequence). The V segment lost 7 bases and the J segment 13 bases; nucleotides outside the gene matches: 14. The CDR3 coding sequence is TGTGCCAGCACCCTAACCGGGACAGGGTTGTTACAGTTCTTC. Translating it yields CASTLTGTGLLQFF.

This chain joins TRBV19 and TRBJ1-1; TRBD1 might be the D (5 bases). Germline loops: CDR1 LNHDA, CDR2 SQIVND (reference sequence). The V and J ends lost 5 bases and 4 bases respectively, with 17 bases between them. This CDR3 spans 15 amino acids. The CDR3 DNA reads TGTGCCAGTAGTTGGCAGGGCCGCGTCGCCACTGAAGCTTTCTTT. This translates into CASSWQGRVATEAFF.

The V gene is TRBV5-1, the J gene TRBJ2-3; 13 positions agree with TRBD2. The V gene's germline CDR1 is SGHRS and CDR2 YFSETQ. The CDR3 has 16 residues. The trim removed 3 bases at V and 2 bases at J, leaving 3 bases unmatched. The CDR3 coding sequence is TGCGCCAGCAGCTCACTAGCGGGAGGGCACACAGATACGCAGTATTTT. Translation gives CASSSLAGGHTDTQYF.

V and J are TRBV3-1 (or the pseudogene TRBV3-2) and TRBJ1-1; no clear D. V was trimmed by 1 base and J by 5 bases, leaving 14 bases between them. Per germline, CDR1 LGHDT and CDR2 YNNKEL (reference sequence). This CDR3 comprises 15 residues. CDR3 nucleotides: TGTGCCAGCAGCCAAGGGGCGAGGGTGAGTACTGAAGCTTTCTTT. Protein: CASSQGARVSTEAFF.

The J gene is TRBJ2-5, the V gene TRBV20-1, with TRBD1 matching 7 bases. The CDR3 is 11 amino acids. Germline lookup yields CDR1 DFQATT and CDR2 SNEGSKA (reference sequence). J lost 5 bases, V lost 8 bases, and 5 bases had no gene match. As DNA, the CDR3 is TGCAGTACAGGGGCCGGGGAGACCCAGTACTTC. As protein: CSTGAGETQYF.

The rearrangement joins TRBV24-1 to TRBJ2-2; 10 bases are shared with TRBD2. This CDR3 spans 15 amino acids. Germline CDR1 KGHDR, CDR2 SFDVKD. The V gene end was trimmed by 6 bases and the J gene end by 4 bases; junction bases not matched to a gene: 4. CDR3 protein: CATSWSGRATGELFF. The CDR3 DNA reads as TGTGCCACCAGTTGGAGCGGGAGGGCCACCGGGGAGCTGTTTTTT.

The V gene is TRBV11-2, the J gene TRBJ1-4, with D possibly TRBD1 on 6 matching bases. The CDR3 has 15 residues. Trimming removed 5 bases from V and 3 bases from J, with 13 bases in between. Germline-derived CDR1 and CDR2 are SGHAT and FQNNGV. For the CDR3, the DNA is TGTGCCAGCAGCAAACAAACAGGGCCTAATGAAAAACTGTTTTTT. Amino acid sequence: CASSKQTGPNEKLFF. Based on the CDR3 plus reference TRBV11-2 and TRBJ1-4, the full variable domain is EAGVAQSPRYKIIEKRQSVAFWCNPISGHATLYWYQQILGQGPKLLIQFQNNGVVDDSQLPKDRFSAERLKGVDSTLKIQPAKLEDSAVYLCASSKQTGPNEKLFFGSGTQLSVL.

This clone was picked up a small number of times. CDR3 loop: CASSILEGNQPQHF. CDR3 sequence (DNA): TGTGCCAGTAGTATTTTGGAGGGGAATCAGCCCCAGCATTTT. This chain connects TRBV19 to TRBJ1-5; TRBD1 is a possible D gene (5 bases). This CDR3 comprises 14 residues. V was cut by 3 bases and J by 4 bases, with 10 bases left in between. Germline CDR1 LNHDA, CDR2 SQIVND (reference sequence).

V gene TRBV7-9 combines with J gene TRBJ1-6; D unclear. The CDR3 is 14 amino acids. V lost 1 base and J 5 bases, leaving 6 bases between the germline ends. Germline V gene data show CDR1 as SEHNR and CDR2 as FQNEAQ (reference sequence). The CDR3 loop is CASSLDSNNSPLHF. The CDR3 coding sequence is TGTGCCAGCAGCTTAGACAGCAATAATTCACCCCTCCACTTT.

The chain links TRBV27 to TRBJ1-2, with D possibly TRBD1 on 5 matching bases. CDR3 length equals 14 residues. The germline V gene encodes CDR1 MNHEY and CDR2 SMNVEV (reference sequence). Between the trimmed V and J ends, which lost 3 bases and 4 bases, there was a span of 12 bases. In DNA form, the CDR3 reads TGTGCCAGCAGTTTTATGGGGCCGGGCTATGGCTACACCTTC. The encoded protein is CASSFMGPGYGYTF.

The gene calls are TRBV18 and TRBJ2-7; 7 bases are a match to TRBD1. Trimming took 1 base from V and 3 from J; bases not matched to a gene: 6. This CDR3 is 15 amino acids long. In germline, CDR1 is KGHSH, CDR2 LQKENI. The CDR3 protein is CASSPREGASYEQYF. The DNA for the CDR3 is TGTGCCAGCTCACCACGCGAGGGGGCGAGCTACGAGCAGTACTTC.

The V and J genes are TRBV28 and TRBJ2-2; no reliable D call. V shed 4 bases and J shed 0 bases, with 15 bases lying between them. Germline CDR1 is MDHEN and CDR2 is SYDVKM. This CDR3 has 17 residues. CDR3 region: CASSSPWLTPNTGELFF. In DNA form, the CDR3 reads TGTGCCAGCAGTTCGCCGTGGCTCACGCCGAACACCGGGGAGCTGTTTTTT. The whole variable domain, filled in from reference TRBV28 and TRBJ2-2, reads DVKVTQSSRYLVKRTGEKVFLECVQDMDHENMFWYRQDPGLGLRLIYFSYDVKMKEKGDIPEGYSVSREKKERFSLILESASTNQTSMYLCASSSPWLTPNTGELFFGEGSRLTVL.

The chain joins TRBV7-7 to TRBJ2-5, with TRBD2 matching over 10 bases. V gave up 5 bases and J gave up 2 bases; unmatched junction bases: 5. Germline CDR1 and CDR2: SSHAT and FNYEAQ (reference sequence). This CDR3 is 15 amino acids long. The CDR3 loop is CASSLRTSGQETQYF. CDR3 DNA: TGTGCCAGCAGCCTTAGGACTAGCGGACAAGAGACCCAGTACTTC.

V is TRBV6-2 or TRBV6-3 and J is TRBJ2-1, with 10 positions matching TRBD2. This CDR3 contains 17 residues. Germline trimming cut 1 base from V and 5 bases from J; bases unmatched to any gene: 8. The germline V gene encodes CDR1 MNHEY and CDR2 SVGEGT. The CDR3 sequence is CASSYWESSGSHNEQFF. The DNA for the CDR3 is TGTGCCAGCAGTTACTGGGAATCTAGCGGGAGCCACAATGAGCAGTTCTTC.